The 18 T cell receptor beta chains in this list originate from one sample, sequenced in a study of CD8+ T cells in alopecia areata. Extracted RNA was reverse transcribed, and the resulting cDNA served as sequencing template. Libraries were prepared by immunoSEQ multiplex PCR; TCRdb keeps only in-frame clonotypes and omits some of them. Altogether 180,000 or so clones are present, about 72% being singletons, with the ten largest covering over 9.5%. Sample: CD8+ T cells sorted from blood, taken at week 0. These TCRs come from a human donor with alopecia areata.

In its sample, this clone was seen a few times. The chain carries TRBV5-1 and TRBJ2-3; 12 nucleotides agree with TRBD2. Germline CDR1 SGHRS, CDR2 YFSETQ. V shed 2 bases, J shed 0 bases, and the junction held 1 base outside the gene matches. CDR3 length: 16 residues. CDR3 nucleotides: TGCGCCAGCAGCTTCCTAGCGGGGGGGAGCACAGATACGCAGTATTTT. Encoded protein: CASSFLAGGSTDTQYF.

This chain uses TRBV5-1 with TRBJ1-1, with 7 bases aligning to TRBD1. Germline loops: CDR1 SGHRS, CDR2 YFSETQ. With 4 bases clipped from V and 1 base from J, the junction kept 7 bases outside the gene matches. There are 15 residues in the CDR3. The CDR3 bases are TGCGCCAGCAGCATGAGACAGGGAGGGAACACTGAAGCTTTCTTT. It codes for CASSMRQGGNTEAFF.

The chain uses TRBV2 and TRBJ1-3; no reliable D call. V was pared by 6 bases and J by 15 bases, with 15 bases between. This CDR3 spans 11 amino acids. The germline gives CDR1 SNHLY, CDR2 FYNNEI. The CDR3 region is CASRPDGGGYF. DNA of the CDR3: TGTGCCAGCAGACCGGACGGAGGCGGATATTTT. Looking up the rest from reference TRBV2 and TRBJ1-3 gives the full variable domain: EPEVTQTPSHQVTQMGQEVILRCVPISNHLYFYWYRQILGQKVEFLVSFYNNEISEKSEIFDDQFSVERPDGSNFTLKIRSTKLEDSAMYFCASRPDGGGYFGEGSWLTVV.

The rearrangement links TRBV29-1 to TRBJ1-2; TRBD1 matches 10 bases. In germline, CDR1 is SQVTM, CDR2 ANQGSEA. The V segment lost 0 bases and the J segment 6 bases; nucleotides outside the gene matches: 4. The CDR3 runs 14 residues. DNA of the CDR3: TGCAGCGTTGAAGATCGGGGGACAGGGGATGGCTACACCTTC. Translating it yields CSVEDRGTGDGYTF.

In this sample, this clone turned up a few times. CDR3 region: CASSQGAETQYF. For the CDR3, the DNA is TGTGCCAGCAGCCAAGGAGCAGAGACCCAGTACTTC. This chain links TRBV4-2 with TRBJ2-5, with D hard to call. Germline V gene sequence: CDR1 LGHNA, CDR2 YNFKEQ. Trimming pared 1 base from V and 4 bases from J, leaving 4 bases between. CDR3 length: 12 residues.

The J gene is TRBJ1-1, the V gene TRBV13; D might be TRBD1 (6 bases). Germline CDR1 is PRHDT and CDR2 is FYEKMQ (reference sequence). Between the trimmed V and J ends, which lost 1 base and 0 bases, there was a span of 12 bases. The CDR3 sequence is 16 residues long. CDR3 sequence reads: CASSLVPNRVNTEAFF. As DNA, the CDR3 is TGTGCCAGCAGCTTAGTCCCTAACAGGGTGAACACTGAAGCTTTCTTT.

The CDR3: CSVATGGNTIYF. The DNA for the CDR3 is TGCAGCGTGGCGACAGGGGGGAACACCATATATTTT. This chain joins TRBV29-1 and TRBJ1-3; 9 bases fit TRBD1. The J segment lost 7 bases and the V segment lost 6 bases, leaving 4 bases of the junction unmatched. The V gene's germline CDR1 is SQVTM and CDR2 ANQGSEA. The CDR3 length is 12 residues.

The chain is built from TRBV4-1 and TRBJ2-1, with D possibly TRBD2 on 5 matching bases. The CDR3 is 12 amino acids. The ends were cut back, 5 bases at V and 5 bases at J, with 7 bases in the middle. Germline V gene sequence: CDR1 MGHRA, CDR2 YSYEKL. In DNA form, the CDR3 reads TGCGCCAGCAGCTTCGGGGACAATGAGCAGTTCTTC. Amino acids: CASSFGDNEQFF.

Note on this clone: Other nucleotide sequences from this sample produce the same CDR3. V is TRBV25-1 and J is TRBJ2-7; D is ambiguous. CDR1 and CDR2 (germline): MGHDK, SYGVNS. This CDR3 comprises 10 residues. Trimming cost V 8 bases and J 4 bases, with 6 bases left between them. In nucleotides, the CDR3 is TGTGCCAGCTCCGATTACGAGCAGTACTTC. Translated, it gives CASSDYEQYF.

This chain joins TRBV5-8 and TRBJ2-5, with a weak D call TRBD1 (6 bases). Trimming removed 4 bases at V and 5 bases at J, with 18 bases between. The CDR3 is made up of 15 amino acids. Per germline, CDR1 SGHTS and CDR2 YDEGEE. CDR3 residues: CASSMRTAQRETQYF. CDR3 nucleotides: TGTGCCAGCAGCATGAGGACAGCGCAGAGGGAGACCCAGTACTTC.

The chain combines TRBV7-9 with TRBJ2-1; D might be TRBD1 (6 bases). The germline CDR1 and CDR2 sequences are SEHNR and FQNEAQ (reference sequence). V was pared by 6 bases and J by 4 bases, with 16 bases between. The CDR3 runs to 15 residues. The CDR3 protein is CASRNEGVPYNEQFF. The DNA for the CDR3 is TGTGCCAGCAGGAACGAGGGGGTCCCATACAATGAGCAGTTCTTC.

The CDR3 sequence: CASAGGGGQPQHF. The CDR3 DNA reads as TGTGCCAGCGCAGGGGGCGGGGGTCAGCCCCAGCATTTT. V gene TRBV25-1 combines with J gene TRBJ1-5, with 8 bases matching TRBD1. The trim removed 8 bases at V and 6 bases at J, leaving 6 bases unmatched. The CDR3 covers 13 residues. CDR1 and CDR2 (germline): MGHDK, SYGVNS.

The V gene is TRBV2, the J gene TRBJ2-3; TRBD2 aligns across 7 bases. The ends lost 8 bases at V and 0 bases at J; junction bases unmatched: 8. Germline-derived CDR1 and CDR2 are SNHLY and FYNNEI. CDR3 size: 15 residues. This CDR3 is CASRDYETSTDTQYF. CDR3 coding DNA: TGTGCCAGCCGGGACTACGAGACTAGCACAGATACGCAGTATTTT. Full variable domain (missing parts from reference TRBV2 and TRBJ2-3): EPEVTQTPSHQVTQMGQEVILRCVPISNHLYFYWYRQILGQKVEFLVSFYNNEISEKSEIFDDQFSVERPDGSNFTLKIRSTKLEDSAMYFCASRDYETSTDTQYFGPGTRLTVL.

V is TRBV4-1 and J is TRBJ1-2, with a possible D match to TRBD1 (5 bases). Germline-derived CDR1 and CDR2 are MGHRA and YSYEKL. Trimming cost V 1 base and J 8 bases, with 8 bases left between them. CDR3 length: 12 residues. Here the CDR3 reads CASSQGQNGYTF. The CDR3 nucleotides read TGCGCCAGCAGCCAAGGACAGAACGGCTACACCTTC.

The chain is built from TRBV10-3 and TRBJ2-4, with D possibly TRBD2 on 5 matching bases. V lost 3 bases, J lost 7 bases, and 16 bases lay in between. Germline CDR1 ENHRY, CDR2 SYGVKD. The CDR3 has 15 amino acids. CDR3 loop: CAISDPRGPWNIQYF. The CDR3, as DNA: TGTGCCATCAGTGACCCTCGAGGGCCGTGGAACATTCAGTACTTC.

The genes are TRBV6-5 and TRBJ1-6; 8 nucleotides line up with TRBD1. The CDR3 is made up of 16 amino acids. V shed 0 bases and J 6 bases; nucleotides not matched to a gene: 4. From germline, CDR1 is MNHEY and CDR2 SVGAGI. The CDR3 region is CASSYSPGGRNSPLHF. For the CDR3, the DNA is TGTGCCAGCAGTTACTCGCCAGGGGGCCGTAATTCACCCCTCCACTTT.

This chain connects TRBV7-9 to TRBJ1-2; 9 bases match TRBD1. V gave up 5 bases and J gave up 7 bases; unmatched junction bases: 17. CDR3 length: 17 amino acids. Germline V CDR1 and CDR2: SEHNR, FQNEAQ (reference sequence). The CDR3 is CASSQISSRDRDSGYTF. The CDR3 nucleotides are TGTGCCAGCAGCCAAATTTCGTCCCGGGACAGGGATTCTGGCTACACCTTC. Drawing the rest from reference TRBV7-9 and TRBJ1-2, the complete variable domain is DTGVSQNPRHKITKRGQNVTFRCDPISEHNRLYWYRQTLGQGPEFLTYFQNEAQLEKSRLLSDRFSAERPKGSFSTLEIQRTEQGDSAMYLCASSQISSRDRDSGYTFGSGTRLTVV.

The chain is built from TRBV6-1 and TRBJ1-1; D unclear. V shed 5 bases and J shed 11 bases, with 12 bases lying between them. The CDR3 is 11 residues long. Looked up from germline, CDR1 is MNHNS and CDR2 is SASEGT. The CDR3 spells CASSYGPEAFF. In DNA form, the CDR3 reads TGTGCCAGCAGTTACGGGCCAGAGGCTTTCTTT.